This T cell receptor (beta chain) originates from a study of blood T cell repertoires in COVID-19 (TCRdb year 2020). Describing the broader study: The collaborator samples originated in the United States, Italy and Spain and spanned the acute and convalescent phases of COVID-19. The prospective study material was composed of cDNA or gDNA derived from T cells, B-cell-depleted T cells, or PBMCs. The dataset comprised deeply sampled blood TCRbeta repertoires from subjects exposed to, actively infected with, or recovered from COVID-19. The repertoires were released in a freely available public database meant as a resource for research on the immune response to SARS-CoV-2. Samples were obtained from the ongoing ImmuneRACE study (first 160 participants) and from over 1,000 subjects provided by 6 global collaborators. Sample metadata almost always included a de-identified subject ID, COVID-19 status, age in years and sex. Where available, HLA class I and class II types were obtained from metadata supplied by the sample provider rather than from assay-based typing. On the study overall, not on this receptor specifically: The amount of clinical and demographic metadata varied by source and participant and was provided uncurated.

TCRbeta CDR3 regions were amplified from genomic DNA using the immunoSEQ Assay, a bias-controlled multiplex PCR. On the authors' methods: Nucleated cell counts per sample were estimated from amplification of reference gene primers within the assay. Sequence reads were collapsed and filtered to measure the absolute abundance of every unique TCRbeta CDR3 rearrangement. Productive Simpson clonality was computed per sample as the square root of Simpson's diversity index over productive rearrangements. The clones in this table, taken by TCRdb from immuneACCESS, are in-frame only. Not every clone is retained; where verified, under half of the shortfall comes from an unresolved V gene, and the cause of the rest is unknown. Clone size and V and J calls were adopted from that table, with D and trimming inferred from the DNA. In this sample the table shows 300,000 to 450,000 clones, 81% of which occur a single time. The ten biggest clones cover around 1.1% of the sample.

The CDR3, from cysteine to phenylalanine, totals 13 residues. Only CDR3 DNA remains: 39 bases, in frame from the first base. CDR1 and CDR2, per the germline V gene, are SGHTA and FQGNSA. After removal of 3 bases from V and 4 bases from J, the junction retains 2 bases not matched to a gene. With respect to this clone: Its antigen is still unknown. No much larger clone is present one base from it, and per-base qualities are unavailable.

Each collaborating institution followed its own protocols to collect whole blood in K2EDTA tubes. For TCRbeta analysis, collaborators shipped samples in one of three forms: frozen whole blood, isolated PBMCs, or DNA extracted from either of those sample types. The receptor comes from a human donor with acute or convalescent COVID-19. The donor label of this sample is uncertain. The sample was peripheral blood. The rearrangement combines TRBV7-2 with TRBJ1-2; the central 7 bases match TRBD1. Here the CDR3 is given as CASSLGQFYGYTF. The sequenced DNA: TGTGCCAGCAGCTTGGGACAGTTCTATGGCTACACCTTC. Where the CDR3 stops, the reference TRBV7-2 and TRBJ1-2 genes take over; the full variable domain is GAGVSQSPSNKVTEKGKDVELRCDPISGHTALYWYRQSLGQGLEFLIYFQGNSAPDKSGLPSDRFSAERTGGSVSTLTIQRTQQEDSAVYLCASSLGQFYGYTFGSGTRLTVV.